The source of this T cell receptor beta chain is a study of blood T cell repertoires in COVID-19. On the study more broadly: The cDNA or gDNA used as material had been derived from T cells, B-cell-depleted T cells, or PBMCs.

TCRdb's table, derived via immunoSEQ multiplex PCR, lists solely in-frame clones and lacks some. The sample consists of 250,000 or so clones, 90% of them appearing once. The length of the CDR3 is 15 residues. CDR1 LGHDT and CDR2 YNNKEL come from the germline V gene (reference sequence). Trimming shortened V by 5 bases and J by 0 bases, and 11 bases separated the two germline ends. The chain combines TRBV3-1 (or the pseudogene TRBV3-2) with TRBJ1-3, with D unclear. This receptor was taken from a woman aged 60-70 years with COVID-19, enrolled during active disease. Sequenced input: peripheral blood. CDR3 region: CASSNDRSSGNTIYF. The CDR3 DNA sequence: TGTGCCAGCAGCAACGACCGGAGCTCTGGAAACACCATATATTTT.